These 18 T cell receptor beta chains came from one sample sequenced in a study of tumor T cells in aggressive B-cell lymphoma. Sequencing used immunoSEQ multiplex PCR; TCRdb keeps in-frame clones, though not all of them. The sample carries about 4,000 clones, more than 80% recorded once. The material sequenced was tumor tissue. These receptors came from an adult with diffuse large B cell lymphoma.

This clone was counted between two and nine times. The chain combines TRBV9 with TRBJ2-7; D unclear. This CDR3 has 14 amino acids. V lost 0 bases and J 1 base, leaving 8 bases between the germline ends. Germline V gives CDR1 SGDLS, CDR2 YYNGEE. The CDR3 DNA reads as TGTGCCAGCAGCGTAGCGGGTCAATCCTACGAGCAGTACTTC. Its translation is CASSVAGQSYEQYF.

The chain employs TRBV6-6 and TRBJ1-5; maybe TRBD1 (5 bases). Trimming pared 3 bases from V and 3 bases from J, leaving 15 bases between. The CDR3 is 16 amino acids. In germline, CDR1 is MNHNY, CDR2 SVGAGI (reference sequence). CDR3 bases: TGTGCCAGCAGTTATCGATCGACAGCGTTCAATCAGCCCCAGCATTTT. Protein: CASSYRSTAFNQPQHF.

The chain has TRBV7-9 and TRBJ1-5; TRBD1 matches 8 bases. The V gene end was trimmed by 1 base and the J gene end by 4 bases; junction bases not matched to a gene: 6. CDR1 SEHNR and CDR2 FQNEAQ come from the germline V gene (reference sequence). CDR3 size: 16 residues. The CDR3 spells CASSLGVRTGNQPQHF. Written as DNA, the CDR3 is TGTGCCAGCAGCTTAGGCGTGCGGACAGGGAATCAGCCCCAGCATTTT.

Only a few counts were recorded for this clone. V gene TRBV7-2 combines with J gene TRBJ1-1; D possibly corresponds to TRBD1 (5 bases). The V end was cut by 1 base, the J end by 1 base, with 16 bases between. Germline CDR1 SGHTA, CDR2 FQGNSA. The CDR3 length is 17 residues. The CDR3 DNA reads TGTGCCAGCAGCTTAGATGGCCGGGGAGGGGAGAACACTGAAGCTTTCTTT. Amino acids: CASSLDGRGGENTEAFF.

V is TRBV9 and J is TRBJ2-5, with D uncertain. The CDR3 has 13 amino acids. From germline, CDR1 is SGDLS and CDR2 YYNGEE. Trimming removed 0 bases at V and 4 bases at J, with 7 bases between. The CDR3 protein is CASSVARGETQYF. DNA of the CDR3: TGTGCCAGCAGCGTAGCTCGAGGAGAGACCCAGTACTTC.

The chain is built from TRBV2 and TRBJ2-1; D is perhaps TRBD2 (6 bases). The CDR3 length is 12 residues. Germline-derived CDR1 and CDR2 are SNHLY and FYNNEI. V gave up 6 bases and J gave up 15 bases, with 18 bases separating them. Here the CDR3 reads CASSSTSFRPFF. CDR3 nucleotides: TGTGCCAGCAGCTCGACTAGTTTCCGTCCGTTCTTC.

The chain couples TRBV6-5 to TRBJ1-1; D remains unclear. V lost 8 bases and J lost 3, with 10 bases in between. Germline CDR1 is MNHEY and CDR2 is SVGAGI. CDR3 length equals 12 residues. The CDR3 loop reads CASSRGDTEAFF. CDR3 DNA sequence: TGTGCCAGCTCCCGGGGAGACACTGAAGCTTTCTTT.

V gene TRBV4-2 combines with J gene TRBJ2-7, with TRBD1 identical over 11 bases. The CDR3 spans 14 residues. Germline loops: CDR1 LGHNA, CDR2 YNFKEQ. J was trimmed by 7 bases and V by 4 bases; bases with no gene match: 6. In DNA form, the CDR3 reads TGTGCCAGCAGCCCAGGACAGGGGGCGCGTGAGCAGTACTTC. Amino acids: CASSPGQGAREQYF.

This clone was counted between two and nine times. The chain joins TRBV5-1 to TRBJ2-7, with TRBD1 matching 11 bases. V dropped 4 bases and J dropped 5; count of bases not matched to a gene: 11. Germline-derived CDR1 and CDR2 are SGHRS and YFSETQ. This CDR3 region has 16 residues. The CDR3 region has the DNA TGCGCCAGCAGCCCCGGACAGGGGGCTATTCCCCACGAGCAGTACTTC. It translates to CASSPGQGAIPHEQYF.

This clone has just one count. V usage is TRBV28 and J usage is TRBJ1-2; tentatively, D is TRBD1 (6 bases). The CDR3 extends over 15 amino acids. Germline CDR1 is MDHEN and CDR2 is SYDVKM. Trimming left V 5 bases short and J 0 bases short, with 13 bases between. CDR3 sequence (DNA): TGTGCCAGCAGTGGAGTGGACAGATCTAACTATGGCTACACCTTC. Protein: CASSGVDRSNYGYTF.

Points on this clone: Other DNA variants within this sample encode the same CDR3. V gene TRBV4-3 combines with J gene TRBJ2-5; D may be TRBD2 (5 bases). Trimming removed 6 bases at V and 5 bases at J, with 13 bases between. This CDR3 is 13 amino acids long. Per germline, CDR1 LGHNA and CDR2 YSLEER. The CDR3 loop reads CASRDTRDETQYF. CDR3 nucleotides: TGCGCCAGCAGGGATACTAGAGACGAGACCCAGTACTTC.

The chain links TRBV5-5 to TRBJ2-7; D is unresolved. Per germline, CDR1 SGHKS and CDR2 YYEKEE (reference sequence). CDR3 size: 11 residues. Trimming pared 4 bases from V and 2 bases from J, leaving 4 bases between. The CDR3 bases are TGTGCCAGCAGCACGGCCTACGAGCAGTACTTC. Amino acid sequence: CASSTAYEQYF.

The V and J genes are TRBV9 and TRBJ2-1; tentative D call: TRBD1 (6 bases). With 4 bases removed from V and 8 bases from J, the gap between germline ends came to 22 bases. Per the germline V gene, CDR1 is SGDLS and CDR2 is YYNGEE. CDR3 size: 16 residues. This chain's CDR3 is CASSPLPGQTRHEQFF. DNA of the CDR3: TGTGCCAGCAGCCCACTCCCGGGACAAACGAGGCATGAGCAGTTCTTC. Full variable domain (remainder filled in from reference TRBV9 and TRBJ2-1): DSGVTQTPKHLITATGQRVTLRCSPRSGDLSVYWYQQSLDQGLQFLIQYYNGEERAKGNILERFSAQQFPDLHSELNLSSLELGDSALYFCASSPLPGQTRHEQFFGPGTRLTVL.

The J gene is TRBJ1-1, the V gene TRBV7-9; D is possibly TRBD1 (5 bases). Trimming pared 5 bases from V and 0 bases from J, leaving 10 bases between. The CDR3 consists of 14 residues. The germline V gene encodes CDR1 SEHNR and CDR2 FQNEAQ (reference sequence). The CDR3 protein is CASSRGDLNTEAFF. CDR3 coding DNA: TGTGCCAGCAGCCGGGGGGACTTGAACACTGAAGCTTTCTTT.

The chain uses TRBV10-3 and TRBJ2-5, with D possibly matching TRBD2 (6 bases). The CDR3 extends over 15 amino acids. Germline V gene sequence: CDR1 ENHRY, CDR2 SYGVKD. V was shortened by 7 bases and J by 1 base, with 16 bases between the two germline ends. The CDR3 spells CAIMGLTSSQETQYF. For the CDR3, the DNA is TGTGCCATCATGGGACTGACCAGCTCCCAAGAGACCCAGTACTTC.

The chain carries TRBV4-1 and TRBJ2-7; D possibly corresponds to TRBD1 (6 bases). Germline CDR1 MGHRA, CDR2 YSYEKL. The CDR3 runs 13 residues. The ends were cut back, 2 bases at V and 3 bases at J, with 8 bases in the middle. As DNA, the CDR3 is TGCGCCAGCAGCCAAACGGACAGCTACGAGCAGTACTTC. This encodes CASSQTDSYEQYF.

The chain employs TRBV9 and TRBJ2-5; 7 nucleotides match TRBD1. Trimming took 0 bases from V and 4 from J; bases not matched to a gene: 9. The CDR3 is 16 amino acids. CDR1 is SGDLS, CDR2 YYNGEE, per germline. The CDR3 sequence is CASSVADTGEGETQYF. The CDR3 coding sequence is TGTGCCAGCAGCGTAGCCGACACAGGGGAAGGAGAGACCCAGTACTTC.

The CDR3 region has the DNA TGTGCCAGCAGTCCCATGGGACAGGGGGCCTACGAGCAGTACTTC. Protein sequence: CASSPMGQGAYEQYF. The chain couples TRBV27 to TRBJ2-7, with TRBD1 matching over 11 bases. The length of the CDR3 is 15 residues. The junction had 5 bases not matched to a gene; V was cut back by 5 bases and J by 2 bases. Germline lookup yields CDR1 MNHEY and CDR2 SMNVEV (reference sequence).